This T cell receptor beta chain came from a study of T-cell reconstitution after alpha-beta-depleted transplantation in children. CDR3 size: 15 residues. Germline-derived CDR1 and CDR2 are SGHRS and YFSETQ. V lost 2 bases and J lost 8, with 16 bases in between. During its preparation, the TCRbeta library received unique molecular identifiers. TCRdb called the PCR reads again in MiXCR, with one record for every CDR3 protein. This sample carries 70,000 to 95,000 distinct CDR3 sequences, more than 9% of them seen once, and the ten largest clones take about 15%. At least ten counts were recorded for this clonotype.

The sample in question was PBMCs from the stem cell graft donor, obtained from the stem cell graft. The clonotype was recovered from a human donor who donated a stem cell graft to a child with inherited bone marrow failure. The chain carries TRBV5-1 and TRBJ1-4; possibly TRBD1 for D (5 bases). Written as DNA, the CDR3 is TGCGCCAGCAGCTTCGGGACTGACGAGGGCGAAAAACTGTTTTTT. This translates into CASSFGTDEGEKLFF.